These 20 T cell receptor beta chains were sequenced from one sample in a study of cytomegalovirus exposure and HLA in healthy donors. Both 60 Vbeta primers and 13 Jbeta primers went into the PCR. The data were produced by immunoSEQ multiplex PCR, yet TCRdb's version contains in-frame clones alone and is incomplete. The sample has 310,000 or so clones; roughly 90% are singletons. The sample comprised PBMCs. Source of these receptors: a woman aged 18-35 years in good health and CMV-seronegative.

The rearrangement links TRBV7-3 to TRBJ1-1, with TRBD1 as a possible D gene (5 bases). The CDR3 covers 13 residues. The V and J ends lost 3 bases and 1 base respectively, with 6 bases between them. The V gene's germline CDR1 is SGHTA and CDR2 FQGTGA. This chain's CDR3 is CASSFQGNTEAFF. CDR3 DNA: TGTGCCAGCAGCTTCCAGGGGAACACTGAAGCTTTCTTT.

V and J are TRBV6-1 and TRBJ1-1, with D uncertain. This CDR3 spans 14 amino acids. Trimming removed 3 bases at V and 11 bases at J, with 19 bases between. CDR1 MNHNS and CDR2 SASEGT come from the germline V gene. CDR3 region: CASSEREFGMWAFF. In DNA form, the CDR3 reads TGTGCCAGCAGTGAGAGGGAATTCGGAATGTGGGCTTTCTTT.

J is TRBJ2-7 and V is TRBV9; 8 nucleotides align to TRBD1. The germline V gene encodes CDR1 SGDLS and CDR2 YYNGEE. The junction had 9 bases not matched to a gene; V was cut back by 4 bases and J by 6 bases. This CDR3 is built from 14 residues. CDR3 loop: CASSSHGQGGEQYF. The CDR3 nucleotides are TGTGCCAGCAGCTCACACGGACAGGGCGGCGAGCAGTACTTC.

This chain joins TRBV4-1 and TRBJ2-5; TRBD2 matches at 14 bases. V lost 6 bases to trimming and J lost 2 bases; unmatched junction nucleotides: 5. Germline V gene sequence: CDR1 MGHRA, CDR2 YSYEKL. The CDR3 consists of 16 residues. The CDR3 coding sequence is TGCGCCAGCAGACCCGGACTAGCGGGGGGTCAAGAGACCCAGTACTTC. Translated, it gives CASRPGLAGGQETQYF.

The genes are TRBV7-9 and TRBJ2-4, with D possibly matching TRBD2 (6 bases). V was clipped by 4 bases and J by 0 bases, with 13 bases between them. The germline V gene encodes CDR1 SEHNR and CDR2 FQNEAQ (reference sequence). The CDR3 covers 16 residues. The CDR3 region is CASSSGGGEAKNIQYF. The CDR3 region has the DNA TGTGCCAGCAGCTCCGGGGGTGGGGAAGCCAAAAACATTCAGTACTTC. Drawing the rest from reference TRBV7-9 and TRBJ2-4, the complete variable domain is DTGVSQNPRHKITKRGQNVTFRCDPISEHNRLYWYRQTLGQGPEFLTYFQNEAQLEKSRLLSDRFSAERPKGSFSTLEIQRTEQGDSAMYLCASSSGGGEAKNIQYFGAGTRLSVL.

The J gene is TRBJ2-3, the V gene TRBV15, with 12 positions matching TRBD2. Germline CDR1 and CDR2: LNHNV and YYDKDF (reference sequence). The CDR3 has 17 residues. Trimming removed 1 base from V and 5 bases from J; junction bases left unmatched: 7. The CDR3 reads CATSRVALAGGIDTQYF. As DNA, the CDR3 is TGTGCCACCAGCAGAGTCGCGCTAGCGGGGGGGATAGATACGCAGTATTTT. Using reference TRBV15 and TRBJ2-3 for the parts outside the CDR3, the full variable domain is DAMVIQNPRYQVTQFGKPVTLSCSQTLNHNVMYWYQQKSSQAPKLLFHYYDKDFNNEADTPDNFQSRRPNTSFCFLDIRSPGLGDTAMYLCATSRVALAGGIDTQYFGPGTRLTVL.

The chain carries TRBV7-6 and TRBJ2-7, with 8 bases identical to TRBD1. This CDR3 has 19 residues. Germline V lookup: CDR1 SGHVS, CDR2 FNYEAQ. V shed 3 bases and J 1 base; nucleotides not matched to a gene: 17. Here the CDR3 DNA reads TGTGCCAGCAGCTTTTTCCCAGGTGCCAGGACAGGGACTTCCTACGAGCAGTACTTC. Protein product: CASSFFPGARTGTSYEQYF.

This sequence joins TRBV7-3 and TRBJ1-1; 7 nucleotides line up with TRBD1. J lost 1 base, V lost 4 bases, and 12 bases had no gene match. Germline CDR1 reads SGHTA; CDR2 reads FQGTGA. CDR3 length: 17 residues. The CDR3 loop reads CASSYFPGTVQNTEAFF. CDR3 DNA: TGTGCCAGCAGCTACTTCCCCGGGACAGTACAGAACACTGAAGCTTTCTTT.

The rearrangement joins TRBV7-9 to TRBJ2-5, with D possibly matching TRBD1 (5 bases). The CDR3 has 18 residues. Germline V gene lookup returns CDR1 SEHNR and CDR2 FQNEAQ (reference sequence). V was pared by 4 bases and J by 2 bases, with 23 bases between. The CDR3, as DNA: TGTGCCAGCAGCTCTAGTAAGCGTGAAGGGGTTATGCAAGAGACCCAGTACTTC. Its translation: CASSSSKREGVMQETQYF.

To note about this clone: A read error may produce the germline difference seen at one junction end. The rearrangement joins TRBV7-9 to TRBJ1-1; a possible D gene is TRBD1 (6 bases). CDR1 is SEHNR and CDR2 is FQNEAQ in the germline V gene (reference sequence). The CDR3 runs to 15 residues. CDR3 loop: CSSSLAGQMNTEAFF. The CDR3 bases are TGTTCCAGCAGCTTAGCCGGACAGATGAACACTGAAGCTTTCTTT.

The CDR3, as DNA: TGTGCCAGCAGTGCGGAGGGGCCCGGGGAGCTGTTTTTT. It is translated as CASSAEGPGELFF. The V call is TRBV6-4, the J call TRBJ2-2; D perhaps matches TRBD2 (6 bases). CDR1 and CDR2 from the germline V gene are MRHNA and SNTAGT. V lost 4 bases, J lost 6 bases, and 9 bases lay in between. The CDR3 runs to 13 residues.

This chain links TRBV5-1 with TRBJ1-2; no reliable D call. V gave up 6 bases and J gave up 8 bases, with 11 bases separating them. CDR3 length: 11 amino acids. Germline assignment: CDR1 SGHRS and CDR2 YFSETQ. CDR3 bases: TGCGCCAGCACTCCCTCGGGAGGCTACACCTTC. It yields the protein CASTPSGGYTF.

This chain joins TRBV6-5 and TRBJ1-1; TRBD1 matches 10 bases. This CDR3 is 14 amino acids long. CDR1 is MNHEY and CDR2 is SVGAGI in the germline V gene. The V segment lost 3 bases and the J segment 11 bases; nucleotides outside the gene matches: 9. The CDR3 sequence: CASSYRQGAFLAFF. The CDR3 nucleotides read TGTGCCAGCAGTTATAGACAGGGGGCGTTTTTGGCTTTCTTT.

This rearrangement joins TRBV5-1 to TRBJ2-1, with a tentative D call TRBD2 (5 bases). Germline V gives CDR1 SGHRS, CDR2 YFSETQ. The V gene lost 2 bases and the J gene lost 9 bases, with 9 bases spanning the gap. The CDR3 has 12 residues. The CDR3 DNA reads as TGCGCCAGCAGCTTTCTAGCTGGTGAGCAGTTCTTC. This translates into CASSFLAGEQFF.

This rearrangement joins TRBV10-3 to TRBJ1-1, with 8 bases aligning to TRBD1. The J segment lost 3 bases and the V segment lost 0 bases, leaving 3 bases of the junction unmatched. Germline V gene data show CDR1 as ENHRY and CDR2 as SYGVKD. CDR3 size: 15 residues. The CDR3 here is CAISESQGVDTEAFF. The CDR3 DNA reads as TGTGCCATCAGTGAGTCACAGGGGGTGGACACTGAAGCTTTCTTT.

This chain joins TRBV7-9 and TRBJ2-3; 9 bases map to TRBD1. The CDR3 is 16 residues long. Germline CDR1 SEHNR, CDR2 FQNEAQ (reference sequence). Unmatched junction bases numbered 5, after V lost 4 bases and J lost 0 bases. The CDR3 loop is CASSSPQGASTDTQYF. Here the CDR3 DNA reads TGTGCCAGCAGCTCACCACAGGGGGCGAGCACAGATACGCAGTATTTT.

This clone was counted a few times. CDR3 region: CASVSGGYGELFF. The DNA for the CDR3 is TGTGCCAGCGTTAGCGGGGGTTACGGGGAGCTGTTTTTT. V and J are TRBV2 and TRBJ2-2, with 9 bases matching TRBD2. Looked up from germline, CDR1 is SNHLY and CDR2 is FYNNEI. The CDR3 contains 13 residues. V shed 8 bases and J 7 bases; nucleotides not matched to a gene: 5.

This clone was counted only a few times. The chain combines TRBV6-6 with TRBJ2-7, with TRBD2 as a possible D gene (6 bases). V was cut by 4 bases and J by 0 bases, with 13 bases left in between. The CDR3 totals 15 residues. Per the germline V gene, CDR1 is MNHNY and CDR2 is SVGAGI (reference sequence). The CDR3 region is CASSSLDGSSYEQYF. Here the CDR3 DNA reads TGTGCCAGCAGTTCTTTAGACGGGAGCTCCTACGAGCAGTACTTC.

V gene TRBV6-1 combines with J gene TRBJ1-4, with 10 nucleotides matching TRBD1. This CDR3 is 13 amino acids long. V dropped 8 bases and J dropped 7; count of bases not matched to a gene: 4. Germline CDR1 reads MNHNS; CDR2 reads SASEGT. CDR3 region: CASDRGHGEKLFF. The CDR3 DNA sequence: TGTGCCAGCGACAGGGGGCATGGTGAAAAACTGTTTTTT.

The chain has TRBV18 and TRBJ1-4; 9 positions agree with TRBD1. The CDR3 extends over 20 amino acids. Germline V gene data show CDR1 as KGHSH and CDR2 as LQKENI. The ends lost 3 bases at V and 0 bases at J; junction bases unmatched: 14. This CDR3 is CASSPFALLGQGSTNEKLFF. DNA of the CDR3: TGTGCCAGCTCACCTTTCGCCCTTCTCGGACAGGGGTCAACTAATGAAAAACTGTTTTTT.